Below, 25 T cell receptor beta chains from the same sample are listed, as sequenced in a study of T cells after yellow fever vaccination. TCRdb re-analysed the 5' RACE reads in MiXCR, keeping a single row per CDR3 protein. Here the sample spans about 300,000 distinct CDR3 sequences, less than 9.5% being singletons. Here the sequenced sample was CD4+ T cells sorted from PBMCs, taken 5 days after the yellow fever booster vaccination. These receptors were obtained from a man aged 18 to 29 who received the YFV17D yellow fever vaccine.

This clonotype was seen a handful of times. This chain connects TRBV20-1 to TRBJ1-2; TRBD1 matches 8 bases. Germline V gene data show CDR1 as DFQATT and CDR2 as SNEGSKA (reference sequence). The CDR3 sequence is 17 residues long. Germline trimming cut 4 bases from V and 4 bases from J; bases unmatched to any gene: 17. CDR3 in DNA: TGCAGTGCTACTTACGGACAGGGCGGACGCTTCGTCTATGGCTACACCTTC. Translated: CSATYGQGGRFVYGYTF.

This clonotype has only a few counts. V usage is TRBV11-2 and J usage is TRBJ1-1, with 7 bases fitting TRBD1. The CDR3 covers 16 residues. V was pared by 2 bases and J by 11 bases, with 17 bases of the junction left unmatched. Germline-derived CDR1 and CDR2 are SGHAT and FQNNGV. CDR3 residues: CASSLTQGGSRAPAFF. CDR3 bases: TGTGCCAGCAGCTTAACGCAGGGGGGCTCTAGGGCTCCTGCTTTCTTT.

This clonotype came up a few times. V gene TRBV6-5 combines with J gene TRBJ2-5; TRBD2 matches 8 bases. The CDR3 sequence is 15 residues long. J gave up 5 bases and V 6 bases, and 11 bases lay outside the gene matches. The germline V gene has CDR1 MNHEY and CDR2 SVGAGI. CDR3: CASRPPGLVKETQYF. Written as DNA, the CDR3 is TGTGCCAGCAGGCCCCCGGGACTAGTCAAGGAGACCCAGTACTTC.

This clonotype was found many times. J is TRBJ2-3 and V is TRBV24-1; 14 bases align to TRBD2. The trim removed 5 bases at V and 2 bases at J, leaving 8 bases unmatched. CDR1 is KGHDR and CDR2 is SFDVKD in the germline V gene. This CDR3 region has 18 residues. The chain's CDR3 is CATSAGLAGGSYTDTQYF. CDR3 in DNA: TGTGCCACCAGTGCAGGACTAGCGGGGGGCTCCTACACAGATACGCAGTATTTT.

This clonotype has a handful of counts. V gene TRBV27 combines with J gene TRBJ2-5; weak D call: TRBD1 (6 bases). Trimming pared 2 bases from V and 1 base from J, leaving 17 bases between. This CDR3 contains 17 residues. Per germline, CDR1 MNHEY and CDR2 SMNVEV (reference sequence). The CDR3 loop is CASSLVGQGRSQETQYF. The CDR3 DNA is TGTGCCAGCAGTTTAGTTGGGCAGGGGCGCTCCCAAGAGACCCAGTACTTC.

This clonotype was seen more than once but under ten times. The chain carries TRBV4-1 and TRBJ1-1, with TRBD1 matching over 10 bases. CDR1 and CDR2 (germline): MGHRA, YSYEKL. This CDR3 has 16 residues. V was pared by 1 base and J by 1 base, with 3 bases of the junction left unmatched. The CDR3 sequence: CASSQVGTGANTEAFF. The CDR3 DNA is TGCGCCAGCAGCCAAGTCGGGACAGGGGCGAACACTGAAGCTTTCTTT.

The gene calls are TRBV5-5 and TRBJ2-7; D is unclear. The CDR3 sequence is 15 residues long. Trimming left V 5 bases short and J 2 bases short, with 17 bases between. Germline loops: CDR1 SGHKS, CDR2 YYEKEE (reference sequence). The CDR3 region has the DNA TGTGCCAGCAGTTCGGCCCCCACGGAAGCCTACGAGCAGTACTTC. Encoded protein: CASSSAPTEAYEQYF.

The chain carries TRBV6-5 and TRBJ1-1, with no clear D. The CDR3 length is 13 residues. Germline CDR1 and CDR2: MNHEY and SVGAGI. V dropped 5 bases and J dropped 7 bases, with 14 bases sitting between them. Written as DNA, the CDR3 is TGTGCCAGCAGTCCTCCGGGTAGAGATGAAGCTTTCTTT. Translation: CASSPPGRDEAFF.

This clonotype turned up a few times. V and J are TRBV5-1 and TRBJ1-1; D is ambiguous. The CDR3 sequence is 14 residues long. The V end was cut by 0 bases, the J end by 2 bases, with 8 bases between. Germline values: CDR1 SGHRS, CDR2 YFSETQ. CDR3 loop: CASSLGGVNTEAFF. In DNA form, the CDR3 reads TGCGCCAGCAGCTTGGGGGGAGTAAACACTGAAGCTTTCTTT.

The table lists this clonotype with a few counts. The chain combines TRBV7-2 with TRBJ2-1; 8 bases fit TRBD1. CDR3 length: 14 amino acids. V shed 1 base, J shed 9 bases, and the junction held 5 bases outside the gene matches. Germline V gene sequence: CDR1 SGHTA, CDR2 FQGNSA. The DNA of the CDR3 is TGTGCCAGCAGCTTAGGGACAGGGAATTCTGAGCAGTTCTTC. This sequence encodes CASSLGTGNSEQFF. The complete variable domain, with remaining parts taken from reference TRBV7-2 and TRBJ2-1, reads GAGVSQSPSNKVTEKGKDVELRCDPISGHTALYWYRQSLGQGLEFLIYFQGNSAPDKSGLPSDRFSAERTGGSVSTLTIQRTQQEDSAVYLCASSLGTGNSEQFFGPGTRLTVL.

The V and J genes are TRBV12-3 or TRBV12-4 and TRBJ1-1; D might be TRBD1 (5 bases). The length of the CDR3 is 13 residues. V was cut by 3 bases and J by 6 bases, with 11 bases left in between. The CDR3 sequence is CASSLEGRAEAFF. CDR3 nucleotide sequence: TGTGCCAGCAGTTTGGAGGGGAGGGCTGAAGCTTTCTTT.

V usage is TRBV15 and J usage is TRBJ1-3, with 7 bases identical to TRBD1. V was clipped by 0 bases and J by 0 bases; unmatched bases: 8. The germline CDR1 and CDR2 sequences are LNHNV and YYDKDF (reference sequence). There are 18 residues in the CDR3. The CDR3: CATSRDWGNRGSGNTIYF. The CDR3 bases are TGTGCCACCAGCAGAGATTGGGGAAACAGGGGCTCTGGAAACACCATATATTTT.

This clonotype was observed at least ten times. The V gene is TRBV5-4, the J gene TRBJ1-1, with a possible D match to TRBD1 (6 bases). V was shortened by 1 base and J by 3 bases, with 13 bases between the two germline ends. The CDR3 length is 15 residues. Germline CDR1 reads SGHNT; CDR2 reads YYREEE (reference sequence). For the CDR3, the DNA is TGTGCCAGCAGCTTGTTCAGGGGCAGGGACACTGAAGCTTTCTTT. This encodes CASSLFRGRDTEAFF.

The chain couples TRBV18 to TRBJ2-6; 7 nucleotides agree with TRBD1. Trimming cost V 6 bases and J 0 bases; bases outside gene matches: 8. The CDR3 runs 17 residues. The germline V gene has CDR1 KGHSH and CDR2 LQKENI. CDR3 region: CASSIRGFTSGANVLTF. The CDR3 nucleotides read TGTGCCAGCTCGATCAGGGGGTTTACCTCTGGGGCCAACGTCCTGACTTTC. Full variable domain (outside the CDR3, taken from reference TRBV18 and TRBJ2-6): NAGVMQNPRHLVRRRGQEARLRCSPMKGHSHVYWYRQLPEEGLKFMVYLQKENIIDESGMPKERFSAEFPKEGPSILRIQQVVRGDSAAYFCASSIRGFTSGANVLTFGAGSRLTVL.

V gene TRBV20-1 combines with J gene TRBJ1-1; maybe TRBD1 (5 bases). The CDR3 is 14 residues long. Trimming took 0 bases from V and 4 from J, leaving 12 bases between them. Germline CDR1 is DFQATT and CDR2 is SNEGSKA (reference sequence). The CDR3 nucleotides read TGCAGTGCTAGAGACCCAGGGACGAGCACTGAAGCTTTCTTT. It encodes CSARDPGTSTEAFF.

The sample holds many counts of this clonotype. The V call is TRBV5-1, the J call TRBJ2-3; TRBD2 matches at 7 bases. Germline loops: CDR1 SGHRS, CDR2 YFSETQ. Trimming cost V 0 bases and J 1 base; bases outside gene matches: 8. This CDR3 spans 17 amino acids. CDR3 sequence reads: CASSLGPQAGGTDTQYF. In DNA form, the CDR3 reads TGCGCCAGCAGCTTGGGGCCGCAGGCGGGAGGCACAGATACGCAGTATTTT.

In this sample, this clonotype turned up many times. CDR3 sequence (DNA): TGTGCCAGCAGCCTGGGACAGCTGAACACTGAAGCTTTCTTT. Amino acid sequence: CASSLGQLNTEAFF. This chain uses TRBV12-3 or TRBV12-4 with TRBJ1-1, with 7 bases aligning to TRBD1. This CDR3 is 14 amino acids long. The junction had 4 bases not matched to a gene; V was cut back by 6 bases and J by 0 bases.

The genes are TRBV5-1 and TRBJ1-6; possible D gene TRBD1, 5 bases. Per the germline V gene, CDR1 is SGHRS and CDR2 is YFSETQ. Trimming took 6 bases from V and 7 from J, leaving 14 bases between them. The CDR3 loop spans 14 amino acids. The CDR3 coding sequence is TGCGCCAGCAAGGGTGGGGGGGAGAATTCACCCCTCCACTTT. Its protein is CASKGGGENSPLHF.

This clonotype occurred a few times. CDR3 in amino acids: CASSRDRGNEQFF. In nucleotides, the CDR3 is TGCGCCAGCAGCCGGGACAGGGGAAATGAGCAGTTCTTC. This chain links TRBV4-1 with TRBJ2-1, with 10 bases matching TRBD1. CDR1 and CDR2 from the germline V gene are MGHRA and YSYEKL. The ends lost 4 bases at V and 7 bases at J; junction bases unmatched: 1. This CDR3 has 13 residues.

This clonotype was counted ten times or more. The rearrangement uses TRBV11-1 and TRBJ2-3, with 7 bases that match TRBD1. This CDR3 is built from 15 residues. Germline CDR1 is SGHAT and CDR2 is FQDESV (reference sequence). The ends lost 2 bases at V and 1 base at J; junction bases unmatched: 3. CDR3 loop: CASSLRQGGTDTQYF. The CDR3 DNA sequence: TGTGCCAGCAGCTTACGACAGGGAGGCACAGATACGCAGTATTTT. The whole variable domain, filled in from reference TRBV11-1 and TRBJ2-3, reads EAEVAQSPRYKITEKSQAVAFWCDPISGHATLYWYRQILGQGPELLVQFQDESVVDDSQLPKDRFSAERLKGVDSTLKIQPAELGDSAMYLCASSLRQGGTDTQYFGPGTRLTVL.

CDR3 protein: CASSLVGGTYNEQFF. CDR3 sequence (DNA): TGTGCCAGCAGCTTAGTGGGGGGAACTTACAATGAGCAGTTCTTC. The rearrangement uses TRBV7-9 and TRBJ2-1; weak D call: TRBD2 (6 bases). The CDR3 is made up of 15 amino acids. Trimming pared 1 base from V and 4 bases from J, leaving 11 bases between. Germline-derived CDR1 and CDR2 are SEHNR and FQNEAQ (reference sequence).

This clonotype turned up a few times. This chain connects TRBV6-2 or TRBV6-3 to TRBJ2-1, with D possibly called TRBD1 or TRBD2 (7 bases each). The V end lost 5 bases, the J end lost 5 bases, and 22 bases lay between the germline ends. This CDR3 comprises 17 residues. Germline V gene sequence: CDR1 MNHEY, CDR2 SVGEGT. The CDR3 spells CASSLRSRGGADNEQFF. Here the CDR3 DNA reads TGTGCCAGCAGTCTGCGGAGCAGGGGGGGGGCCGACAATGAGCAGTTCTTC.

The chain carries TRBV6-5 and TRBJ2-7, with 11 positions matching TRBD1. The trim removed 6 bases at V and 4 bases at J, leaving 5 bases unmatched. The CDR3 runs 14 residues. Germline loops: CDR1 MNHEY, CDR2 SVGAGI. Here the CDR3 reads CASSPDRGQYEQYF. CDR3 sequence (DNA): TGTGCCAGCAGCCCGGACAGGGGGCAATACGAGCAGTACTTC.

In its sample, this clonotype was seen a few times. V usage is TRBV12-5 and J usage is TRBJ1-4; the match to TRBD1 covers 10 bases. J was trimmed by 9 bases and V by 0 bases; bases with no gene match: 7. CDR1 and CDR2 from the germline V gene are LGHNT and FRNRAP. The CDR3 has 16 residues. CDR3 amino acids: CASGLVLGTGEKKLFF. CDR3 coding DNA: TGTGCTAGTGGTTTGGTACTGGGGACAGGGGAGAAAAAACTGTTTTTT.

This clonotype was counted a few times. The rearrangement uses TRBV5-6 and TRBJ1-2; D gene unclear. Germline V lookup: CDR1 SGHDT, CDR2 YYEEEE. This CDR3 is 15 amino acids long. V lost 0 bases and J 4 bases, leaving 13 bases between the germline ends. The CDR3 DNA reads as TGTGCCAGCAGCTTGGCGAGGACGGCGCCCTATGGCTACACCTTC. Translated: CASSLARTAPYGYTF.